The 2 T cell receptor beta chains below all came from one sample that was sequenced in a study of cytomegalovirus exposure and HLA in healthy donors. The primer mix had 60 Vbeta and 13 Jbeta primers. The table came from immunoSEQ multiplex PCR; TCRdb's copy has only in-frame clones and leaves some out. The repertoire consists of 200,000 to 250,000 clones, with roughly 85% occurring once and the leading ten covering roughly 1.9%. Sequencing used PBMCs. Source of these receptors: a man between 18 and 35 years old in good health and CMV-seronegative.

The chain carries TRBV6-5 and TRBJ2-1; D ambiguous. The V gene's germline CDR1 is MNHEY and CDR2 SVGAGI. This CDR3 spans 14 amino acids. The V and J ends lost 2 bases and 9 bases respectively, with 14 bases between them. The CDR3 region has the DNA TGTGCCAGCAGTTACGTCAGGCAGTCTCCTGAGCAGTTCTTC. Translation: CASSYVRQSPEQFF.

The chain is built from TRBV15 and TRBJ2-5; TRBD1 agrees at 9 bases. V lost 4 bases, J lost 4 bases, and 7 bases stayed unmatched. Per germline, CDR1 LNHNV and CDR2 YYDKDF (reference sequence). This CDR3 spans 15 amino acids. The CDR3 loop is CATSISRTGVETQYF. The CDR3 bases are TGTGCCACCAGCATTTCAAGGACAGGGGTAGAGACCCAGTACTTC. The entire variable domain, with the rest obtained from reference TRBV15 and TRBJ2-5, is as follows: DAMVIQNPRYQVTQFGKPVTLSCSQTLNHNVMYWYQQKSSQAPKLLFHYYDKDFNNEADTPDNFQSRRPNTSFCFLDIRSPGLGDTAMYLCATSISRTGVETQYFGPGTRLLVL.